Following are 9 T cell receptor beta chains from one sample sequenced in a study of response to subunit inactivated influenza vaccine (dated 2018 in TCRdb). Library preparation used RT-PCR. Sequenced using an Illumina HiSeq 2500. The public reads were run again by TCRdb, first through fastp at Q25 and then through MiXCR, and only productive beta chains were kept. One record per CDR3 amino acid sequence lists the most common genes and DNA. For this sample there are 500,000 to 600,000 distinct CDR3 sequences; around 15% appear just once. In total, the top ten clones hold around 10% of the sample. Sequenced material: PBMCs from blood, taken less than 13 days after vaccination. The receptors stem from a man aged 45-65 years who received an inactivated influenza vaccine. Donor details come from another sample of the same person, matched by shared clones.

This clonotype was counted between two and nine times. The genes are TRBV6-5 and TRBJ2-1, with D maybe TRBD2 (6 bases). V gave up 2 bases and J gave up 3 bases, with 14 bases separating them. The germline V gene encodes CDR1 MNHEY and CDR2 SVGAGI. The CDR3 consists of 16 residues. The CDR3 DNA follows: TGTGCCAGCAGTTACACTGCTAGCGAATTCTACAATGAGCAGTTCTTC. This gives the protein CASSYTASEFYNEQFF.

The gene calls are TRBV29-1 and TRBJ2-1, with 8 bases aligning to TRBD2. The CDR3 contains 14 residues. Germline V lookup: CDR1 SQVTM, CDR2 ANQGSEA. V was pared by 4 bases and J by 9 bases, with 11 bases of the junction left unmatched. The CDR3 DNA is TGCAGCGTTGTCGGGGCGGGGGGCCCCAGTGAGCAGTTCTTC. It yields the protein CSVVGAGGPSEQFF.

In this sample, this clonotype turned up many times. This chain connects TRBV9 to TRBJ2-1; 8 bases are a match to TRBD2. CDR3 length equals 15 residues. Germline V gene data show CDR1 as SGDLS and CDR2 as YYNGEE. The trim removed 0 bases at V and 9 bases at J, leaving 8 bases unmatched. The CDR3 is CASSVAGTRKGEQFF. The CDR3 DNA follows: TGTGCCAGCAGCGTAGCCGGGACTAGGAAGGGTGAGCAGTTCTTC.

The rearrangement links TRBV20-1 to TRBJ2-1, with 8 bases matching TRBD2. The CDR3 has 16 residues. V lost 2 bases and J lost 3; bases outside the gene matches: 9. The germline CDR1 and CDR2 sequences are DFQATT and SNEGSKA (reference sequence). CDR3 in amino acids: CSARPASGGNYNEQFF. As DNA, the CDR3 is TGCAGTGCTAGACCTGCAAGCGGGGGAAACTACAATGAGCAGTTCTTC.

There are many counts of this clonotype. This chain uses TRBV6-1 with TRBJ1-3; a weak D match, TRBD1 (5 bases). Germline assignment: CDR1 MNHNS and CDR2 SASEGT. V shed 6 bases and J shed 0 bases, with 12 bases lying between them. The CDR3 has 15 amino acids. The CDR3 protein is CASRSGRNSGNTIYF. The CDR3 nucleotides read TGTGCCAGCAGATCGGGACGGAACTCTGGAAACACCATATATTTT.

The chain is built from TRBV11-2 and TRBJ2-2; 7 nucleotides match TRBD2. CDR3 length: 18 residues. Germline V gives CDR1 SGHAT, CDR2 FQNNGV. V was clipped by 7 bases and J by 6 bases; unmatched bases: 20. The CDR3 sequence is CASKRAFRREFIAGELFF. CDR3 DNA sequence: TGTGCCAGCAAGCGGGCCTTTCGGCGGGAGTTTATCGCCGGGGAGCTGTTTTTT.

The rearrangement links TRBV5-1 to TRBJ2-7, with 11 bases lining up with TRBD2. The junction had 12 bases not matched to a gene; V was cut back by 4 bases and J by 0 bases. The germline gives CDR1 SGHRS, CDR2 YFSETQ. CDR3 length equals 18 residues. CDR3 DNA: TGCGCCAGCAGCGCCTGGGGGGGAACTAGCGGGAGCTCCTACGAGCAGTACTTC. Translation gives CASSAWGGTSGSSYEQYF.

This clonotype was observed a handful of times. The rearrangement uses TRBV5-1 and TRBJ1-2, with a possible D match to TRBD1 (6 bases). Trimming stripped 0 bases from V and 8 bases from J, with 20 bases between. CDR1 and CDR2 from the germline V gene are SGHRS and YFSETQ. This CDR3 is built from 16 residues. As DNA, the CDR3 is TGCGCCAGCAGCTTGGATCAGGGGCTGGGTTCGGACGGCTACACCTTC. Translated: CASSLDQGLGSDGYTF.

This clonotype was seen more than once but under ten times. The J gene is TRBJ1-6, the V gene TRBV7-2, with D maybe TRBD1 (6 bases). This CDR3 is 12 amino acids long. Trimming shortened V by 1 base and J by 16 bases, and 11 bases separated the two germline ends. Germline V CDR1 and CDR2: SGHTA, FQGNSA. In DNA form, the CDR3 reads TGTGCCAGCAGCTTAGGGGGGGGCAGACTCCACTTT. It encodes CASSLGGGRLHF. Looking up the rest from reference TRBV7-2 and TRBJ1-6 gives the full variable domain: GAGVSQSPSNKVTEKGKDVELRCDPISGHTALYWYRQSLGQGLEFLIYFQGNSAPDKSGLPSDRFSAERTGGSVSTLTIQRTQQEDSAVYLCASSLGGGRLHFGNGTRLTVT.